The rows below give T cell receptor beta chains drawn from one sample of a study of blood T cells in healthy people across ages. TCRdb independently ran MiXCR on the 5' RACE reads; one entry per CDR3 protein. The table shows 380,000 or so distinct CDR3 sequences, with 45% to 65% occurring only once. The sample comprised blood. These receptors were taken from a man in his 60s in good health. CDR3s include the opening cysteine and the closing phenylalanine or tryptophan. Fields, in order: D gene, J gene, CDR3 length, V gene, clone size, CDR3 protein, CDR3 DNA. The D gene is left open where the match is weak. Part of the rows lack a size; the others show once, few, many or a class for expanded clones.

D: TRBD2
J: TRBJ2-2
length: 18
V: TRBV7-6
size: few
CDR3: CASSWTSGSGGHTGELFF
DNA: TGTGCCAGCAGCTGGACTAGCGGGAGCGGGGGTCACACCGGGGAGCTGTTTTTT

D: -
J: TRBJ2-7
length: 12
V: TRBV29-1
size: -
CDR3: CSAFNEAYEQYF
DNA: TGCAGCGCCTTCAATGAAGCCTACGAGCAGTACTTC

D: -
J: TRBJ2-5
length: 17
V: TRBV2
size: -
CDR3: CASSEGARGETQETQYF
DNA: TGTGCCAGCAGTGAGGGCGCTCGTGGGGAAACCCAAGAGACCCAGTACTTC

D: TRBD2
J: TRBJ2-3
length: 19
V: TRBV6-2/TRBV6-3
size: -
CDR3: CASSYLWTSGRAGTDTQYF
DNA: TGTGCCAGCAGTTACCTATGGACTAGCGGGAGGGCCGGCACAGATACGCAGTATTTT

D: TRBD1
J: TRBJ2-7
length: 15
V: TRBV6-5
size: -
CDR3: CASSNQGQGKGEQYF
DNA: TGTGCCAGCAGCAACCAGGGACAGGGGAAGGGCGAGCAGTACTTC

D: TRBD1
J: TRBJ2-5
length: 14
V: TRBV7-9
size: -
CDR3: CASSPDRGGGNQYF
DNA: TGTGCCAGCAGCCCCGACAGGGGCGGAGGGAACCAGTACTTC

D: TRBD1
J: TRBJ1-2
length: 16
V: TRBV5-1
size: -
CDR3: CASSPGQGAPRYGYTF
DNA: TGCGCCAGCAGCCCGGGACAGGGGGCGCCCCGGTATGGCTACACCTTC

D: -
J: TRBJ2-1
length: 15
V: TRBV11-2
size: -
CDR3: CASSALRTNYNEQFF
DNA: TGTGCCAGCAGCGCCTTGCGGACAAATTACAATGAGCAGTTCTTC

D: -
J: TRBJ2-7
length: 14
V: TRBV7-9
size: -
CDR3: CASSAIKGSYEQYF
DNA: TGTGCCAGCAGCGCTATTAAGGGTTCCTACGAGCAGTACTTC

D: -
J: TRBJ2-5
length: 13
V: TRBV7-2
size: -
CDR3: CASSWSWGETQYF
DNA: TGTGCCAGCAGCTGGAGCTGGGGGGAGACCCAGTACTTC

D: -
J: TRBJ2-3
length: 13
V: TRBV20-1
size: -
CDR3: CSARSPITDTQYF
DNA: TGCAGTGCTAGGTCACCGATCACAGATACGCAGTATTTT

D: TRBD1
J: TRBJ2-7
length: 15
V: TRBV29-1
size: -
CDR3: CSVSTLGTASYEQYF
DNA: TGCAGCGTTTCAACATTGGGGACAGCTTCCTACGAGCAGTACTTC

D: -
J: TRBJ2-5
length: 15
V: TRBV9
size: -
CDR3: CASSARGQSQETQYF
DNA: TGTGCCAGCAGCGCCCGAGGGCAGAGCCAAGAGACCCAGTACTTC

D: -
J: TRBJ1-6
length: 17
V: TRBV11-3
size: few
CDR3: CASSPGGGPVRSSPLHF
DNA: TGTGCCAGCAGCCCAGGAGGCGGCCCCGTGCGGAGTTCACCCCTCCACTTT

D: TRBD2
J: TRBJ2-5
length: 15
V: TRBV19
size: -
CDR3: CASSTRTSGYETQYF
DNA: TGTGCCAGTAGTACCCGGACTAGCGGGTACGAGACCCAGTACTTC

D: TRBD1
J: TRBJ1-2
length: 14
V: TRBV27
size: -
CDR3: CASSFWDRGYGYTF
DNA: TGTGCCAGCAGTTTTTGGGACAGGGGATATGGCTACACCTTC

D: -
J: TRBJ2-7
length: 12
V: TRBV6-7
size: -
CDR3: CASSYWDYEQYF
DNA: TGTGCCAGCAGTTACTGGGATTACGAGCAGTACTTC

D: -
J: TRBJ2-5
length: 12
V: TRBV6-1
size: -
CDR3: CASSFPPETQYF
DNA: TGTGCCAGCAGTTTTCCTCCGGAGACCCAGTACTTC

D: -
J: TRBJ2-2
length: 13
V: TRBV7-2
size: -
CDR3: CASSLAILGELFF
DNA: TGTGCCAGCAGCTTAGCGATCCTCGGGGAGCTGTTTTTT

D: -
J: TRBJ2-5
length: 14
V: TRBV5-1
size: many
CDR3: CASSLDKPQETQYF
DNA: TGCGCCAGCAGCTTAGACAAGCCCCAAGAGACCCAGTACTTC

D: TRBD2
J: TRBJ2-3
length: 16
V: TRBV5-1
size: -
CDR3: CASSSTSGGLTDTQYF
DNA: TGCGCCAGCAGCTCGACTAGCGGGGGACTCACAGATACGCAGTATTTT

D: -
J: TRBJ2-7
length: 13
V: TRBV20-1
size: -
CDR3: CSASTTSGDEQYF
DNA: TGCAGTGCTTCCACAACCTCGGGGGACGAGCAGTACTTC